The 9 T cell receptor beta chains below were found in one sample sequenced in a study of T cell responses to AZD1222 COVID-19 vaccine. Assay used: immunoSEQ multiplex PCR; TCRdb lists only in-frame clones, some missing. The table records more than 120,000 clones, around 84% of them present only once. The specimen was peripheral blood, collected 28 days after the second AZD1222 dose. These receptors were obtained from an adult who received the AZD1222 COVID-19 vaccine.

The chain is built from TRBV11-2 and TRBJ2-7, with 7 bases aligning to TRBD2. V gave up 1 base and J gave up 4 bases; unmatched junction bases: 10. The CDR3 contains 16 residues. The germline V gene has CDR1 SGHAT and CDR2 FQNNGV. The CDR3 here is CASSLVGGGRLYEQYF. CDR3 in DNA: TGTGCCAGCAGCTTAGTTGGGGGGGGGAGATTGTACGAGCAGTACTTC.

J is TRBJ1-1 and V is TRBV19; 9 bases align to TRBD1. This CDR3 comprises 14 residues. J was trimmed by 4 bases and V by 4 bases; bases with no gene match: 4. Looked up from germline, CDR1 is LNHDA and CDR2 is SQIVND (reference sequence). For the CDR3, the DNA is TGTGCCAGTAGTAATACAGGGGGCGTCACTGAAGCTTTCTTT. It translates to CASSNTGGVTEAFF.

The V and J genes are TRBV5-1 and TRBJ1-2; TRBD1 agrees at 7 bases. Trimming cost V 3 bases and J 2 bases; bases outside gene matches: 7. Per the germline V gene, CDR1 is SGHRS and CDR2 is YFSETQ. CDR3 size: 15 residues. The CDR3: CASSSTGVANYGYTF. CDR3 sequence (DNA): TGCGCCAGCAGCTCTACAGGGGTAGCCAACTATGGCTACACCTTC.

This clone appeared a few times. The rearrangement uses TRBV2 and TRBJ1-2; D not resolved. V was trimmed by 1 base and J by 10 bases, leaving 7 bases between them. CDR3 size: 11 residues. In germline, CDR1 is SNHLY, CDR2 FYNNEI. CDR3 nucleotides: TGTGCCAGCAGTGAAGGGGCCGACTACACCTTC. Amino acids: CASSEGADYTF.

The chain is built from TRBV9 and TRBJ2-5, with D perhaps matching TRBD1 (5 bases). CDR1 is SGDLS and CDR2 is YYNGEE in the germline V gene. CDR3 length equals 13 residues. V was trimmed by 0 bases and J by 2 bases, leaving 5 bases between them. The CDR3 reads CASSVGTQETQYF. The CDR3, as DNA: TGTGCCAGCAGCGTAGGGACACAAGAGACCCAGTACTTC.

The gene calls are TRBV4-1 and TRBJ2-7; D is unresolved. This CDR3 spans 15 amino acids. Trimming pared 2 bases from V and 5 bases from J, leaving 16 bases between. CDR1 MGHRA and CDR2 YSYEKL come from the germline V gene. This CDR3 reads CASSQSLVTANEQYF. The DNA for the CDR3 is TGCGCCAGCAGCCAATCGTTGGTAACGGCTAACGAGCAGTACTTC.

V and J are TRBV5-4 and TRBJ2-4; D may be TRBD1 or TRBD2 (5 bases each). The CDR3 is made up of 15 amino acids. Germline values: CDR1 SGHNT, CDR2 YYREEE (reference sequence). Deletions cut 2 bases from V and 3 bases from J, with 12 bases between. CDR3 sequence: CASSFSGTIKNIQYF. The CDR3 DNA follows: TGTGCCAGCAGCTTCTCCGGGACCATCAAAAACATTCAGTACTTC.

The chain employs TRBV3-1 (or the pseudogene TRBV3-2) and TRBJ2-2; 11 bases agree with TRBD2. Germline CDR1 reads LGHDT; CDR2 reads YNNKEL (reference sequence). CDR3 size: 16 residues. V shed 0 bases, J shed 7 bases, and the junction held 4 bases outside the gene matches. The DNA of the CDR3 is TGTGCCAGCAGCCAAGAGGAACTAGCGGGAGACGGGGAGCTGTTTTTT. The encoded protein is CASSQEELAGDGELFF.

The V gene is TRBV2, the J gene TRBJ2-7; 8 bases are shared with TRBD1. The CDR3 has 14 amino acids. CDR1 SNHLY and CDR2 FYNNEI come from the germline V gene. CDR3 bases: TGTGCGACCAAGTCAGGGACAGGCGACTACGAGCAGTACTTC. Encoded protein: CATKSGTGDYEQYF. Based on the CDR3 plus reference TRBV2 and TRBJ2-7, the full variable domain is EPEVTQTPSHQVTQMGQEVILRCVPISNHLYFYWYRQILGQKVEFLVSFYNNEISEKSEIFDDQFSVERPDGSNFTLKIRSTKLEDSAMYFCATKSGTGDYEQYFGPGTRLTVT.